The clone carrying this TCR beta chain has a count of ten or more. The CDR3 is 14 amino acids. Germline CDR1 and CDR2: LNHNV and YYDKDF (reference sequence). Trimming shortened V by 6 bases and J by 2 bases, and 14 bases separated the two germline ends. The data originate from a study of T cells in Graves' hyperthyroidism and ophthalmopathy. Study context: Peripheral blood collection took place at initial diagnosis, before any treatment.

RNA transcripts gave rise to amplified TCR beta CDR3 regions. Researchers ran a first-round RT-PCR on the TCR CDR3 using the HTBI primer set. Each CDR3 protein is one row after TCRdb ran MiXCR on the multiplex PCR reads. Among fewer than 350,000 distinct CDR3 sequences listed, around 18% were seen once. This TCR was recovered from a woman between 35 and 50 years old with Graves' ophthalmopathy. The genes are TRBV15 and TRBJ2-7; D is perhaps TRBD2 (5 bases). Material for sequencing was blood. The CDR3 protein is CATRGAIPPYEQYF. DNA of the CDR3: TGTGCCACCAGGGGAGCGATCCCCCCCTACGAGCAGTACTTC.